Listed below are T cell receptor beta chains from one sample, sequenced in a study of blood T cells in healthy people across ages. Each CDR3 protein gets one entry after TCRdb re-called the 5' RACE reads with MiXCR. The table lists some 1.6 million distinct CDR3 sequences, roughly 32% of them singletons, with around 11% in the top ten. Sequenced sample: blood. These TCRs come from a woman aged 25 to 45 in good health. Both conserved end residues are part of each CDR3. Size tells how often a clone was seen (once, few, many) or the class of an expanded clone, and some rows leave it out.

>TRBV4-1|TRBJ1-2|few
CASSQDWVNYGYTF
>TRBV20-1|TRBJ1-4|few
CSARSLPGTGGPYNEKLFF
>TRBV7-9|TRBJ1-1|.
CASTLDSINTEAFF
>TRBV1|TRBJ2-5|.
CTSSQRVVETQYF
>TRBV12-3/TRBV12-4|TRBJ1-2|.
CASSTWDRGYGYTF
>TRBV9|TRBJ1-5|few
CASSAGTGSGGQPQHF
>TRBV11-2|TRBJ1-6|few
CASSLETDYNSPLHF
>TRBV3-1|TRBJ1-1|.
CASSQRYTMNTEAFF
>TRBV9|TRBJ2-2|.
CASSPLGEGFAGELFF
>TRBV6-1|.|.
CASSEAFYEQYF
>TRBV21-1|TRBJ2-1|once
CASSKADRGNEQFF
>TRBV7-9|TRBJ2-1|many
CASSTGSGVDNEQFF
>TRBV7-2|TRBJ2-7|.
CASSQGAAPSYEQYF
>TRBV5-5|TRBJ2-5|.
CASSADRVGETQYF
>TRBV5-1|TRBJ2-1|few
CASSPDIRVNNEQFF
>TRBV6-5|.|.
CASGEGGGYEQYF
>TRBV6-5|TRBJ2-5|.
CASSYRGRPTPGETQYF
>TRBV10-3|TRBJ2-1|few
CAISVSSTGEGEQFF
>TRBV5-4|TRBJ2-5|.
CASSQPGQGVETQYF
>TRBV30|TRBJ2-3|.
CAGFGGFSTDTQYF
>TRBV7-9|TRBJ1-5|.
CASSIDRGSNQPQHF
>TRBV18|TRBJ1-1|.
CASSKAMEGTEAFF
>TRBV20-1|TRBJ1-4|.
CSGGNTNEKLFF
>TRBV20-1|TRBJ1-1|few
CSAPPGKNTEAFF
>TRBV7-3|TRBJ2-3|.
CASSFGMGTQYF
>TRBV5-5|TRBJ1-6|.
CAGSAGQGSPLHF
>TRBV6-6|TRBJ1-5|.
CASKEHGDSRSQPRHF
>TRBV20-1|TRBJ1-1|few
CSASRESEAFF
>TRBV27|TRBJ2-3|.
CASSLAAGQEYFGTDTQYF
>TRBV5-8|TRBJ2-5|.
CASSPAGTAPQETQYF
>TRBV7-2|TRBJ2-1|.
CASSLESAGGPHEQFF
>TRBV3-1|TRBJ2-5|.
CASSHATSRETQYF
>TRBV20-1|TRBJ2-3|.
CSARDSRPLDTQYF
>TRBV29-1|TRBJ1-4|.
CSARRGGGEKLFF
>TRBV4-1|TRBJ2-5|many
CASSQVLALETQYF
>TRBV4-2|TRBJ1-5|few
CASSKENSNQPQHF
>TRBV6-2/TRBV6-3|TRBJ1-5|.
CASTQRGGFHQPQHF
>TRBV20-1|TRBJ2-5|few
CSAGLAGGPQETQYF
>TRBV15|TRBJ2-1|few
CATSTVTSGFYNEQFF
>TRBV6-5|TRBJ2-7|many
CASSSSGARYEQYF
>TRBV20-1|TRBJ2-1|.
CSASAPGQGAYNEQFF
>TRBV5-5|TRBJ2-5|few
CASSDSGGGGLQETQYF
>TRBV6-2/TRBV6-3|TRBJ2-5|few
CASSFQRGKQETQYF
>TRBV6-1|TRBJ1-1|.
CASSDGQMNTGAFF
>TRBV11-2|TRBJ2-5|.
CASSPWDRPSQETQYF
>TRBV4-1|TRBJ2-1|.
CASSQALAFYNEQFF
>TRBV20-1|TRBJ2-3|few
CSARGSDIPTQYF
>TRBV5-1|TRBJ2-5|.
CASTKAGVKTRYF
>TRBV6-1|TRBJ2-1|.
CASPPSGIRSNEQFF
>TRBV7-6|TRBJ2-7|.
CASSFEASGCSYEQYF
>TRBV7-8|TRBJ2-1|few
CASSYRGQTHEQFF
>TRBV7-9|TRBJ2-1|few
CASSLGGQDNEQFF
>TRBV21-1|TRBJ2-1|.
CAGSPTGLAGVVSYNERFF